Listed below are T cell receptor beta chains from one sample, sequenced in a study of T cells in Graves' hyperthyroidism and ophthalmopathy. TCRdb recomputed calls from the multiplex PCR reads with MiXCR, one row per CDR3 protein. The table includes around 620,000 distinct CDR3 sequences, 14% detected once. Input material: blood. Every receptor here comes from a woman aged 18-29 years with Graves' ophthalmopathy. Each CDR3 is given with its conserved first and last residue. Fields, in order: clone size, D gene, V gene, J gene, CDR3 protein, CDR3 DNA. D genes are given only for firm matches. Rows give clone size only sometimes, using once, few, many, or a class for an expanded clone.

clone size: many; D gene: .; V gene: TRBV7-2; J gene: TRBJ2-7; CDR3 protein: CASSLVRQAYEQYF; CDR3 DNA: TGTGCCAGCAGCTTAGTCCGCCAGGCCTACGAGCAGTACTTC
clone size: many; D gene: .; V gene: TRBV12-3/TRBV12-4; J gene: TRBJ2-7; CDR3 protein: CASSLGDPALEQYF; CDR3 DNA: TGTGCCAGCAGTCTCGGGGACCCGGCTTTGGAGCAGTACTTC
clone size: many; D gene: .; V gene: TRBV7-8; J gene: TRBJ1-1; CDR3 protein: CASSLEGSPEAFF; CDR3 DNA: TGTGCCAGCAGCTTAGAAGGGTCCCCGGAAGCTTTCTTT
clone size: .; D gene: .; V gene: TRBV30; J gene: TRBJ2-7; CDR3 protein: CAWNIGASYEQYF; CDR3 DNA: TGTGCCTGGAATATCGGCGCCTCCTACGAGCAGTACTTC
clone size: once; D gene: .; V gene: TRBV6-9; J gene: TRBJ2-5; CDR3 protein: CAGSLTGTYQETQYF; CDR3 DNA: TGTGCCGGCAGTTTAACCGGGACATACCAAGAGACCCAGTACTTC
clone size: .; D gene: TRBD1; V gene: TRBV9; J gene: TRBJ2-7; CDR3 protein: CASSLGTGTWEQYF; CDR3 DNA: TGTGCCAGCAGCTTAGGGACAGGGACCTGGGAGCAGTACTTC
clone size: .; D gene: .; V gene: TRBV28; J gene: TRBJ2-5; CDR3 protein: CAGSQDRETQYF; CDR3 DNA: TGTGCCGGCAGTCAGGATCGGGAGACCCAGTACTTC
clone size: .; D gene: TRBD1; V gene: TRBV24-1; J gene: TRBJ2-7; CDR3 protein: CATSDRQGSIDEQYF; CDR3 DNA: TGTGCCACCAGTGACCGACAGGGTTCGATAGACGAGCAGTACTTC
clone size: .; D gene: .; V gene: TRBV20-1; J gene: TRBJ2-4; CDR3 protein: CSAYGRVIAKNIQYF; CDR3 DNA: TGCAGTGCTTACGGCAGGGTAATAGCCAAAAACATTCAGTACTTC
clone size: many; D gene: TRBD2; V gene: TRBV9; J gene: TRBJ2-1; CDR3 protein: CASSAERERRNEQFF; CDR3 DNA: TGTGCCAGCAGCGCTGAGCGGGAGCGTCGAAATGAGCAGTTCTTC
clone size: .; D gene: TRBD1; V gene: TRBV9; J gene: TRBJ2-5; CDR3 protein: CASSVGATGQETQYF; CDR3 DNA: TGTGCCAGCAGCGTAGGTGCGACAGGGCAAGAGACCCAGTACTTC
clone size: many; D gene: .; V gene: TRBV6-1; J gene: TRBJ2-3; CDR3 protein: CASEGGLALYTDTQYF; CDR3 DNA: TGTGCCAGTGAGGGGGGGCTAGCGCTATACACAGATACGCAGTATTTT
clone size: many; D gene: .; V gene: TRBV6-6; J gene: TRBJ1-2; CDR3 protein: CASSYSGFWVTDGYTF; CDR3 DNA: TGTGCCAGCAGTTACTCGGGGTTTTGGGTTACGGATGGCTACACCTTC
clone size: many; D gene: TRBD2; V gene: TRBV28; J gene: TRBJ2-3; CDR3 protein: CASSLGDGTSRSDTQYF; CDR3 DNA: TGTGCCAGCAGTTTAGGCGACGGGACTAGTCGCTCAGATACGCAGTATTTT
clone size: .; D gene: TRBD2; V gene: TRBV5-1; J gene: TRBJ2-7; CDR3 protein: CASSLFAGGLTSYEQYF; CDR3 DNA: TGCGCCAGCAGCTTATTTGCGGGAGGGCTCACTTCCTACGAGCAGTACTTC
clone size: many; D gene: TRBD1; V gene: TRBV12-3/TRBV12-4; J gene: TRBJ1-1; CDR3 protein: CASSGQDRRPEAFF; CDR3 DNA: TGTGCCAGCAGTGGGCAGGACAGGCGGCCTGAAGCTTTCTTT
clone size: many; D gene: TRBD1; V gene: TRBV11-2; J gene: TRBJ1-4; CDR3 protein: CASSPRQGGKLFF; CDR3 DNA: TGTGCCAGCAGCCCACGACAGGGAGGAAAACTGTTTTTT
clone size: many; D gene: TRBD2; V gene: TRBV7-3; J gene: TRBJ2-7; CDR3 protein: CASSVGSGKNEQYF; CDR3 DNA: TGTGCCAGCAGCGTGGGAAGCGGGAAGAACGAGCAGTACTTC
clone size: .; D gene: TRBD2; V gene: TRBV2; J gene: TRBJ2-3; CDR3 protein: CVSSEALAGATDTQYF; CDR3 DNA: TGTGTCAGCAGTGAAGCGCTAGCGGGAGCAACAGATACGCAGTATTTT
clone size: many; D gene: .; V gene: TRBV12-3/TRBV12-4; J gene: TRBJ1-2; CDR3 protein: CASSLNGGQANYGYTF; CDR3 DNA: TGTGCCAGCAGTTTAAACGGGGGGCAGGCTAACTATGGCTACACCTTC
clone size: many; D gene: .; V gene: TRBV12-3/TRBV12-4; J gene: TRBJ1-2; CDR3 protein: CASSFFTGGVGYGYTF; CDR3 DNA: TGTGCCAGCAGTTTCTTTACCGGGGGCGTCGGCTATGGCTACACCTTC
clone size: .; D gene: .; V gene: TRBV6-9; J gene: TRBJ2-5; CDR3 protein: CASSSNRPAKETQYF; CDR3 DNA: TGTGCCAGCAGTTCTAATCGACCAGCGAAAGAGACCCAGTACTTC
clone size: few; D gene: .; V gene: TRBV27; J gene: TRBJ2-1; CDR3 protein: CASSFREIGNEQFF; CDR3 DNA: TGTGCCAGCAGTTTCAGGGAGATAGGCAATGAGCAGTTCTTC
clone size: .; D gene: TRBD1; V gene: TRBV27; J gene: TRBJ1-4; CDR3 protein: CASKPGTATTNGKLFF; CDR3 DNA: TGTGCCAGCAAGCCGGGGACAGCCACAACTAATGGAAAACTGTTTTTT
clone size: .; D gene: .; V gene: TRBV19; J gene: TRBJ2-5; CDR3 protein: CASSIGTLPSLSQETQYF; CDR3 DNA: TGTGCCAGTAGTATCGGGACTCTCCCTTCGCTCAGCCAAGAGACCCAGTACTTC
clone size: many; D gene: TRBD2; V gene: TRBV7-3; J gene: TRBJ2-1; CDR3 protein: CASSSPRAGVGNEQFF; CDR3 DNA: TGTGCCAGCAGCTCCCCACGAGCGGGAGTAGGCAATGAGCAGTTCTTC
clone size: few; D gene: .; V gene: TRBV25-1; J gene: TRBJ2-1; CDR3 protein: CASSESLAPYNEQFF; CDR3 DNA: TGTGCCAGCAGTGAATCGCTAGCGCCTTACAATGAGCAGTTCTTC
clone size: .; D gene: .; V gene: TRBV28; J gene: TRBJ2-3; CDR3 protein: CASTTSDTQYF; CDR3 DNA: TGTGCCAGTACTACTTCAGATACGCAGTATTTT
clone size: many; D gene: TRBD2; V gene: TRBV20-1; J gene: TRBJ2-3; CDR3 protein: CSASVAGVFTDTQYF; CDR3 DNA: TGCAGTGCTAGTGTAGCGGGAGTCTTCACAGATACGCAGTATTTT
clone size: many; D gene: .; V gene: TRBV12-3/TRBV12-4; J gene: TRBJ2-7; CDR3 protein: CASTTRGWEQYF; CDR3 DNA: TGTGCCAGCACGACCAGGGGTTGGGAGCAGTACTTC
clone size: few; D gene: .; V gene: TRBV7-9; J gene: TRBJ2-5; CDR3 protein: CASSTGTSEGETQYF; CDR3 DNA: TGTGCCAGCAGCACCGGGACCTCCGAAGGGGAGACCCAGTACTTC
clone size: .; D gene: .; V gene: TRBV6-2/TRBV6-3; J gene: TRBJ1-1; CDR3 protein: CASRGIEAFF; CDR3 DNA: TGTGCCAGCCGGGGCATTGAAGCTTTCTTT
clone size: many; D gene: TRBD2; V gene: TRBV10-3; J gene: TRBJ2-1; CDR3 protein: CAISESGGSNGNEQFF; CDR3 DNA: TGTGCCATCAGTGAGTCGGGCGGGAGTAACGGGAATGAGCAGTTCTTC
clone size: .; D gene: TRBD1; V gene: TRBV5-4; J gene: TRBJ1-3; CDR3 protein: CASSLAGQGGNTIYF; CDR3 DNA: TGTGCCAGCAGCTTGGCCGGACAGGGCGGGAACACCATATATTTT
clone size: few; D gene: .; V gene: TRBV7-9; J gene: TRBJ2-1; CDR3 protein: CASSWELAEQFF; CDR3 DNA: TGTGCCAGCAGCTGGGAGCTCGCTGAGCAGTTCTTC